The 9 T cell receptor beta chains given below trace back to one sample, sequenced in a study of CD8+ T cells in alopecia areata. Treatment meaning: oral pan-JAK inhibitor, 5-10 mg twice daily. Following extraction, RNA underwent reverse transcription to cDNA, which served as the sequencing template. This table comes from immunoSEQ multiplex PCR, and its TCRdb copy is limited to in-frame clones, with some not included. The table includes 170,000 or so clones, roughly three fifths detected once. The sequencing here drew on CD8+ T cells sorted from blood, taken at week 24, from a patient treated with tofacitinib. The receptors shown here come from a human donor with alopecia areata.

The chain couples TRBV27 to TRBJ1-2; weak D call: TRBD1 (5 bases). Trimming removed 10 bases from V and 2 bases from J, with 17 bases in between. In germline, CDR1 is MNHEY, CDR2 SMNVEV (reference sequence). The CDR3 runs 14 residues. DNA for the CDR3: TGTGCCACAGCCCTTGGGGAGGGGAACTATGGCTACACCTTC. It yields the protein CATALGEGNYGYTF.

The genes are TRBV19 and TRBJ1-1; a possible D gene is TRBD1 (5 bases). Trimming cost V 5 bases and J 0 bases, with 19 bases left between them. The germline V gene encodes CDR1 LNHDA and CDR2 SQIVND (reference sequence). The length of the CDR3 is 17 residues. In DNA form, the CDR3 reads TGTGCCAGTAGTTCGTATGCGGGGCTCTTTCTGAACACTGAAGCTTTCTTT. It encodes CASSSYAGLFLNTEAFF. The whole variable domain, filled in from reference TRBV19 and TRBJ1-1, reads DGGITQSPKYLFRKEGQNVTLSCEQNLNHDAMYWYRQDPGQGLRLIYYSQIVNDFQKGDIAEGYSVSREKKESFPLTVTSAQKNPTAFYLCASSSYAGLFLNTEAFFGQGTRLTVV.

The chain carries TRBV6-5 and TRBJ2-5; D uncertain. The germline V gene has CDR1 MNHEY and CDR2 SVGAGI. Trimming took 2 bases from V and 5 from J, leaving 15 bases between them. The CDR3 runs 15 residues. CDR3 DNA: TGTGCCAGCAGTTACACGCTGGCCCGGGTGGAGACCCAGTACTTC. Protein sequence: CASSYTLARVETQYF.

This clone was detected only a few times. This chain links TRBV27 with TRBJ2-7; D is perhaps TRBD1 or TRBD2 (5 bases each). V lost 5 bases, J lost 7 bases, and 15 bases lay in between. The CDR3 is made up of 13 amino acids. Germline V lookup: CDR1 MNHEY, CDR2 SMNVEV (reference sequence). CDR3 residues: CASSPPGPSEQYF. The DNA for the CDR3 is TGTGCCAGCAGTCCACCGGGGCCGTCGGAGCAGTACTTC.

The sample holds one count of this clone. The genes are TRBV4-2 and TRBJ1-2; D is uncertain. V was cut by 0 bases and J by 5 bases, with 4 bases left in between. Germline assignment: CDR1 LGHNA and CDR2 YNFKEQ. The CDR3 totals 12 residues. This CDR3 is CASSQDRYGYTF. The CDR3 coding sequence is TGTGCCAGCAGCCAAGATCGTTATGGCTACACCTTC.

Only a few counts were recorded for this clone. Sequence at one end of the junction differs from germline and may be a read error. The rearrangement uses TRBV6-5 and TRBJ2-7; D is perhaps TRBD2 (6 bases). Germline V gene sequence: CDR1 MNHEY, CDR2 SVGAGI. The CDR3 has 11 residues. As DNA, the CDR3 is TGTGCCAGTATGATCGGAGGGCAGCTCCACTTC. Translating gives CASMIGGQLHF.

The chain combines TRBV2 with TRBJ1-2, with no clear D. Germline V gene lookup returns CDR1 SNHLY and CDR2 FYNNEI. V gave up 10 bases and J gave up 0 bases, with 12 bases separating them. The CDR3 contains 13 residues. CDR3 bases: TGTGCCACCGCTGGCAGGACTAACTATGGCTACACCTTC. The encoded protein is CATAGRTNYGYTF.

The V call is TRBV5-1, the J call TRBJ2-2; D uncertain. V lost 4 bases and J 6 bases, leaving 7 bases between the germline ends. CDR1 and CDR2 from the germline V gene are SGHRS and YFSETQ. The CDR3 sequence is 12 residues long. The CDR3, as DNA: TGCGCCAGCAGCCCTCGCCCCGGGGAGCTGTTTTTT. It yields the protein CASSPRPGELFF.

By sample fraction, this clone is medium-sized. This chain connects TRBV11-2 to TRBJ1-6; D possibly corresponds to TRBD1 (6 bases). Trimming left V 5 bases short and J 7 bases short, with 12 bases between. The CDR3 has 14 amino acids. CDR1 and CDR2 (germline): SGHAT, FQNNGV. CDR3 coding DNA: TGTGCCAGCAGCAACCGGGACATAAATTCACCCCTCCACTTT. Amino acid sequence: CASSNRDINSPLHF.